A single sample is the source of the 16 T cell receptor beta chains below, sequenced in a study of blood T cell repertoires in COVID-19. TCRdb's copy holds only in-frame clones and misses some; the assay was immunoSEQ multiplex PCR. The data show fewer than 200,000 clones, more than 75% seen once. What was sequenced was peripheral blood. The source is a woman in her 50s with COVID-19, enrolled during active disease.

This clone came up once. The CDR3 sequence is CASSVVAGILTDTQYF. The CDR3 DNA is TGTGCCAGCAGCGTAGTCGCAGGGATACTCACAGATACGCAGTATTTT. The gene calls are TRBV9 and TRBJ2-3, with a tentative D call TRBD1 (5 bases). Germline-derived CDR1 and CDR2 are SGDLS and YYNGEE. This CDR3 spans 16 amino acids. V lost 0 bases, J lost 2 bases, and 13 bases lay in between. Full variable domain (outside the CDR3, taken from reference TRBV9 and TRBJ2-3): DSGVTQTPKHLITATGQRVTLRCSPRSGDLSVYWYQQSLDQGLQFLIQYYNGEERAKGNILERFSAQQFPDLHSELNLSSLELGDSALYFCASSVVAGILTDTQYFGPGTRLTVL.

The chain has TRBV19 and TRBJ1-1; 7 bases line up with TRBD1. V lost 2 bases to trimming and J lost 1 base; unmatched junction nucleotides: 1. There are 14 residues in the CDR3. Germline CDR1 LNHDA, CDR2 SQIVND (reference sequence). The DNA of the CDR3 is TGTGCCAGTAGTATATGGGACAGGAACACTGAAGCTTTCTTT. It yields the protein CASSIWDRNTEAFF.

V gene TRBV6-4 combines with J gene TRBJ1-5; perhaps TRBD1 as D (6 bases). V was trimmed by 2 bases and J by 6 bases, leaving 14 bases between them. The germline gives CDR1 MRHNA, CDR2 SNTAGT. This CDR3 is built from 15 residues. CDR3: CASSDRAGEGQPQHF. CDR3 DNA sequence: TGTGCCAGCAGTGACCGGGCAGGGGAAGGTCAGCCCCAGCATTTT.

This chain connects TRBV3-1 (or the pseudogene TRBV3-2) to TRBJ2-5; D is perhaps TRBD1 (6 bases). Germline values: CDR1 LGHDT, CDR2 YNNKEL (reference sequence). The CDR3 spans 19 residues. Trimming removed 0 bases at V and 0 bases at J, with 20 bases between. This chain's CDR3 is CASSQDLGQGGLDQETQYF. In DNA, the CDR3 is TGTGCCAGCAGCCAAGACCTGGGTCAAGGGGGTTTGGACCAAGAGACCCAGTACTTC.

The rearrangement links TRBV7-9 to TRBJ1-2, with 7 bases that match TRBD1. J gave up 8 bases and V 5 bases, and 8 bases lay outside the gene matches. Germline V lookup: CDR1 SEHNR, CDR2 FQNEAQ (reference sequence). This CDR3 spans 13 amino acids. The CDR3, as DNA: TGTGCCAGCAGCCACCAGGGGGGTGAAGGCTACACCTTC. Translating it yields CASSHQGGEGYTF.

This clone was found once. The rearrangement links TRBV27 to TRBJ1-1; D possibly corresponds to TRBD1 (6 bases). The CDR3 has 18 residues. The germline V and J ends were trimmed by 5 bases and 0 bases, with 22 bases remaining between them. In germline, CDR1 is MNHEY, CDR2 SMNVEV (reference sequence). The chain's CDR3 is CASSPIRGEGVMNTEAFF. CDR3 in DNA: TGTGCCAGCAGTCCAATCAGGGGAGAGGGCGTCATGAACACTGAAGCTTTCTTT.

Note on this clone: Within the sample, other DNA sequences also encode this same CDR3. V gene TRBV7-8 combines with J gene TRBJ2-3; the D gene is possibly TRBD2 (5 bases). CDR3 length equals 12 residues. Trimming removed 5 bases from V and 9 bases from J, with 12 bases in between. In germline, CDR1 is SGHVS, CDR2 FQNEAQ. DNA of the CDR3: TGTGCCAGCAGCCTCCGGGGAGAGACGCAGTATTTT. It yields the protein CASSLRGETQYF. Full variable domain (outside the CDR3, taken from reference TRBV7-8 and TRBJ2-3): GAGVSQSPRYKVAKRGQDVALRCDPISGHVSLFWYQQALGQGPEFLTYFQNEAQLDKSGLPSDRFFAERPEGSVSTLKIQRTQQEDSAVYLCASSLRGETQYFGPGTRLTVL.

This chain connects TRBV2 to TRBJ2-1, with 10 bases lining up with TRBD2. The CDR3 has 16 amino acids. J was trimmed by 8 bases and V by 4 bases; bases with no gene match: 11. The germline gives CDR1 SNHLY, CDR2 FYNNEI. The CDR3 region is CASSGLSGGAFHEQFF. The CDR3 DNA follows: TGTGCCAGCAGTGGACTCAGCGGGGGGGCCTTCCATGAGCAGTTCTTC.

The chain carries TRBV5-1 and TRBJ2-3; 7 positions agree with TRBD2. V lost 3 bases and J lost 4; bases outside the gene matches: 8. Per the germline V gene, CDR1 is SGHRS and CDR2 is YFSETQ. The CDR3 runs 15 residues. CDR3 sequence (DNA): TGCGCCAGCAGCTCTTCGAGCGGGGACTCAGATACGCAGTATTTT. This sequence encodes CASSSSSGDSDTQYF.

The chain joins TRBV2 to TRBJ2-4; D possibly corresponds to TRBD2 (5 bases). CDR1 is SNHLY, CDR2 FYNNEI, per germline. The CDR3 is 16 residues long. V lost 5 bases to trimming and J lost 0 bases, with 14 bases between them. As DNA, the CDR3 is TGTGCCAGCAGTTGGACTCCAACTATAGCCAAAAACATTCAGTACTTC. Translation gives CASSWTPTIAKNIQYF.

The chain has TRBV5-8 and TRBJ2-1; D is undetermined. This CDR3 has 16 amino acids. CDR1 and CDR2 from the germline V gene are SGHTS and YDEGEE. Trimming cost V 0 bases and J 0 bases, with 10 bases left between them. The CDR3 spells CASSLGQSSSYNEQFF. For the CDR3, the DNA is TGTGCCAGCAGCTTGGGCCAGTCCAGCTCCTACAATGAGCAGTTCTTC.

The chain employs TRBV18 and TRBJ2-7; D is ambiguous. V was pared by 6 bases and J by 3 bases, with 15 bases between. The CDR3 is 14 residues long. Germline V gene lookup returns CDR1 KGHSH and CDR2 LQKENI. Here the CDR3 reads CASSLGGQIYEQYF. CDR3 sequence (DNA): TGTGCCAGCTCTCTCGGTGGGCAGATCTACGAGCAGTACTTC.

This clone has ten or more counts. This rearrangement joins TRBV6-1 to TRBJ1-6; 9 bases align to TRBD1. Germline CDR1 reads MNHNS; CDR2 reads SASEGT. The CDR3 spans 19 residues. The J segment lost 0 bases and the V segment lost 4 bases, leaving 10 bases of the junction unmatched. As DNA, the CDR3 is TGTGCCAGCAGTGGCCTCCCAGGACAGGGGACCTCCTATAATTCACCCCTCCACTTT. It codes for CASSGLPGQGTSYNSPLHF.

The V gene is TRBV11-3, the J gene TRBJ2-1; possible D gene TRBD2, 7 bases. Per the germline V gene, CDR1 is SGHNT and CDR2 is YENEEA. Trimming cost V 1 base and J 4 bases, with 11 bases left between them. The CDR3 has 15 residues. The CDR3 spells CASSLGGGDYNEQFF. In nucleotides, the CDR3 is TGTGCCAGCAGCTTAGGAGGGGGGGATTACAATGAGCAGTTCTTC.

The genes are TRBV2 and TRBJ1-6; D is uncertain. Trimming left V 7 bases short and J 6 bases short, with 10 bases between. This CDR3 is 13 amino acids long. The germline V gene encodes CDR1 SNHLY and CDR2 FYNNEI. The CDR3: CASMREVNSPLHF. The CDR3 coding sequence is TGTGCCAGCATGCGGGAGGTTAATTCACCCCTCCACTTT.

This rearrangement joins TRBV30 to TRBJ1-4, with 8 bases identical to TRBD1. Per the germline V gene, CDR1 is GTSNPN and CDR2 is SVGIG (reference sequence). The CDR3 extends over 15 amino acids. J gave up 6 bases and V 7 bases, and 13 bases lay outside the gene matches. CDR3 loop: CASTGDVGLYEKLFF. The DNA of the CDR3 is TGTGCCTCGACAGGGGACGTAGGCCTTTATGAAAAACTGTTTTTT.